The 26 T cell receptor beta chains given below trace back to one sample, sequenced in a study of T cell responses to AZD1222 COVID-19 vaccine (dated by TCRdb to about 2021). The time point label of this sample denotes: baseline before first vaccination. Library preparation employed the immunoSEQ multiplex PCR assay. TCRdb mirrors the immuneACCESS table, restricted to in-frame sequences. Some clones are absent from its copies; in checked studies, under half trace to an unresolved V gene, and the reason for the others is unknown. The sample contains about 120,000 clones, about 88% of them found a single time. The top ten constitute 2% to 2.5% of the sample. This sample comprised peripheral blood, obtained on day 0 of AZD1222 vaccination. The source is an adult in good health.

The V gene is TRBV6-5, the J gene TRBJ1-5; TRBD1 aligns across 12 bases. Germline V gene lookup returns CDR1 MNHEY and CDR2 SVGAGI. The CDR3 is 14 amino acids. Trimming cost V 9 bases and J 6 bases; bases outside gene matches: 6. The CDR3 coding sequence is TGTGCCAGTTCCGGGACAGGGGGCTTTCAGCCCCAGCATTTT. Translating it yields CASSGTGGFQPQHF.

The CDR3, as DNA: TGTGCCTGGAGTGTACTGGGCCAGGGTGGTCAGCCCCAGCATTTT. It is translated as CAWSVLGQGGQPQHF. The chain links TRBV30 to TRBJ1-5; TRBD1 is a possible D gene (5 bases). Deletions cut 0 bases from V and 6 bases from J, with 15 bases between. Germline V gene data show CDR1 as GTSNPN and CDR2 as SVGIG (reference sequence). The CDR3 extends over 15 amino acids.

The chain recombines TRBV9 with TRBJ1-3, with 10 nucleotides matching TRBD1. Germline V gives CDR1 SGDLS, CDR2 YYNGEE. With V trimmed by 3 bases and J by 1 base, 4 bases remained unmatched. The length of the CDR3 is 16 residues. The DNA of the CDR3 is TGTGCCAGCAGCGCCAGACAGGGGGCATCTGGAAACACCATATATTTT. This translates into CASSARQGASGNTIYF.

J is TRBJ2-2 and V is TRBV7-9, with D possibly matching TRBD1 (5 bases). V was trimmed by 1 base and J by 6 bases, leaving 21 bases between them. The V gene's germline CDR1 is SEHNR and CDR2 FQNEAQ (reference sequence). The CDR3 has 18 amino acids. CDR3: CASSLDISKGSRPGELFF. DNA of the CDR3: TGTGCCAGCAGCTTAGATATATCGAAGGGGTCCCGGCCCGGGGAGCTGTTTTTT. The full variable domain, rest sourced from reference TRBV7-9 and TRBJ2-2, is DTGVSQNPRHKITKRGQNVTFRCDPISEHNRLYWYRQTLGQGPEFLTYFQNEAQLEKSRLLSDRFSAERPKGSFSTLEIQRTEQGDSAMYLCASSLDISKGSRPGELFFGEGSRLTVL.

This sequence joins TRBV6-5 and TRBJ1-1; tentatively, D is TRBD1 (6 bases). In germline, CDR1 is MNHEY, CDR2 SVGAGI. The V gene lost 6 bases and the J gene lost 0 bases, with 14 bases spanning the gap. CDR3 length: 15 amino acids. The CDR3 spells CASRREGGLNTEAFF. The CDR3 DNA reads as TGTGCCAGCAGGCGAGAGGGGGGCTTGAACACTGAAGCTTTCTTT.

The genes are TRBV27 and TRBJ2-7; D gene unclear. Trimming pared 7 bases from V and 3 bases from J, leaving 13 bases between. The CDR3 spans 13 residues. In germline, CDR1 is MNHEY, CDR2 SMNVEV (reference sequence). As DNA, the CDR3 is TGTGCCAGCAAGTACCGGAAAGACTACGAGCAGTACTTC. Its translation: CASKYRKDYEQYF.

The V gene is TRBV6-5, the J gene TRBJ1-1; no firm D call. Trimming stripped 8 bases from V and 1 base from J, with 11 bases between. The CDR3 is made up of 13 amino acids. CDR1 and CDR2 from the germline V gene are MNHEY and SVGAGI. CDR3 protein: CASGWKGNTEAFF. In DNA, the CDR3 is TGTGCCAGCGGGTGGAAGGGGAACACTGAAGCTTTCTTT.

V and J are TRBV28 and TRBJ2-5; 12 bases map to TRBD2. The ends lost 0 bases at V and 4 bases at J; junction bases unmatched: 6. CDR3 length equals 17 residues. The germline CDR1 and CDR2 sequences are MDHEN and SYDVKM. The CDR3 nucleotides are TGTGCCAGCAGTTTATGGATCCTAGCGGGAGGGGGAGAGACCCAGTACTTC. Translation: CASSLWILAGGGETQYF. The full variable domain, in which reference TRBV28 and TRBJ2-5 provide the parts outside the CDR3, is DVKVTQSSRYLVKRTGEKVFLECVQDMDHENMFWYRQDPGLGLRLIYFSYDVKMKEKGDIPEGYSVSREKKERFSLILESASTNQTSMYLCASSLWILAGGGETQYFGPGTRLLVL.

The CDR3 loop reads CASSPGTPGGTEAFF. The CDR3 bases are TGTGCCAGCAGCCCGGGGACACCCGGAGGCACTGAAGCTTTCTTT. The chain couples TRBV5-4 to TRBJ1-1; the D gene is possibly TRBD1 (6 bases). CDR3 length: 15 residues. Trimming removed 4 bases from V and 4 bases from J, with 17 bases in between. The V gene's germline CDR1 is SGHNT and CDR2 YYREEE (reference sequence).

The CDR3, as DNA: TGTGCCAGCAGTTCTCAGGGGCCCGGGACTGAAGCTTTCTTT. It yields the protein CASSSQGPGTEAFF. The chain employs TRBV28 and TRBJ1-1, with D possibly being TRBD1 (6 bases). The V end was cut by 4 bases, the J end by 5 bases, with 14 bases between. Germline-derived CDR1 and CDR2 are MDHEN and SYDVKM. CDR3 size: 14 residues. The full variable domain, completed using reference TRBV28 and TRBJ1-1, is DVKVTQSSRYLVKRTGEKVFLECVQDMDHENMFWYRQDPGLGLRLIYFSYDVKMKEKGDIPEGYSVSREKKERFSLILESASTNQTSMYLCASSSQGPGTEAFFGQGTRLTVV.

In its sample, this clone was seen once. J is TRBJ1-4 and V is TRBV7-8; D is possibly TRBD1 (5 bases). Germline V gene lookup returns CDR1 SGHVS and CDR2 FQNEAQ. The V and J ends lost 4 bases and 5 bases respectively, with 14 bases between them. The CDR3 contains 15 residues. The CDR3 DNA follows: TGTGCCAGCAGCTCAGCGGGGACCGGGAATGAAAAACTGTTTTTT. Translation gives CASSSAGTGNEKLFF. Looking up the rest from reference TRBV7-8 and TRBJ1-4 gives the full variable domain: GAGVSQSPRYKVAKRGQDVALRCDPISGHVSLFWYQQALGQGPEFLTYFQNEAQLDKSGLPSDRFFAERPEGSVSTLKIQRTQQEDSAVYLCASSSAGTGNEKLFFGSGTQLSVL.

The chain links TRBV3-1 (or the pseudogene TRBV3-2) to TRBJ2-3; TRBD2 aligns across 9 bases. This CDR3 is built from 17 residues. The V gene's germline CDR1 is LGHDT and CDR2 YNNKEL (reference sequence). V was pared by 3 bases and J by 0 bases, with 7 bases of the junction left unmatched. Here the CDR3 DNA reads TGTGCCAGCAGCCATTCCGGGACTAGCCTTAGCACAGATACGCAGTATTTT. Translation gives CASSHSGTSLSTDTQYF.

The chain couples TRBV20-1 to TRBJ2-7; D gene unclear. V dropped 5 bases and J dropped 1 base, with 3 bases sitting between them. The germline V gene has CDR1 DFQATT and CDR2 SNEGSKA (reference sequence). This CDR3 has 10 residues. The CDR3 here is CSALSYEQYF. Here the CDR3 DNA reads TGCAGTGCTTTATCCTACGAGCAGTACTTC.

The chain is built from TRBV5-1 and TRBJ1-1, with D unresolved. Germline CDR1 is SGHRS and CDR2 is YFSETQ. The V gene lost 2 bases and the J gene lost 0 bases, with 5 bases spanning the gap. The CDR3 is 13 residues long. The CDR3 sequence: CASSFRVNTEAFF. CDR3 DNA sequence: TGCGCCAGCAGCTTTCGGGTGAACACTGAAGCTTTCTTT. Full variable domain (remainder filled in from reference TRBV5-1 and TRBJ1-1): KAGVTQTPRYLIKTRGQQVTLSCSPISGHRSVSWYQQTPGQGLQFLFEYFSETQRNKGNFPGRFSGRQFSNSRSEMNVSTLELGDSALYLCASSFRVNTEAFFGQGTRLTVV.

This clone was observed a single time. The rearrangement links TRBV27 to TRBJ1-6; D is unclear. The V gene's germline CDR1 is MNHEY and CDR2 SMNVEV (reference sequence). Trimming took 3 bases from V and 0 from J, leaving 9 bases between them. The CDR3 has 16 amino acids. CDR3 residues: CASSFTGSSYNSPLHF. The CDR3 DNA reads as TGTGCCAGCAGTTTTACGGGAAGCTCCTATAATTCACCCCTCCACTTT.

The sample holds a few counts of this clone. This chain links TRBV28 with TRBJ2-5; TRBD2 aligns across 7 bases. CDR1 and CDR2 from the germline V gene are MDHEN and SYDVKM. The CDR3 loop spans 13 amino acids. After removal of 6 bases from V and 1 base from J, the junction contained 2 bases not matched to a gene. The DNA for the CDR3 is TGTGCCAGCAGGCCGGGGGGCCAAGAGACCCAGTACTTC. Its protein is CASRPGGQETQYF.

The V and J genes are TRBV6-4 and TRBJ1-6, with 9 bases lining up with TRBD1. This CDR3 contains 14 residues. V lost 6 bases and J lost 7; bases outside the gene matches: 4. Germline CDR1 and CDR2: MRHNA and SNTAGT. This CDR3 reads CASRGTGLNSPLHF. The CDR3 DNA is TGTGCCAGCAGAGGGACAGGGCTGAATTCACCCCTCCACTTT.

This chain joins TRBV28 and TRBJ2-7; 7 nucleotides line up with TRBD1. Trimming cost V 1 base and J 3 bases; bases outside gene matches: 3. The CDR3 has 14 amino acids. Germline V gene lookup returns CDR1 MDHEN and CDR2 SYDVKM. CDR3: CASSLSGQDYEQYF. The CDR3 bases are TGTGCCAGCAGTTTATCCGGACAGGACTACGAGCAGTACTTC.

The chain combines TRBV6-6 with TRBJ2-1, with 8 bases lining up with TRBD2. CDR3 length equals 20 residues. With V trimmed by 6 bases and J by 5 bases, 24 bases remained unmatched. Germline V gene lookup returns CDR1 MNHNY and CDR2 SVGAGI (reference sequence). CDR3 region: CASSRRGQGVGSGTDNEQFF. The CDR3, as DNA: TGTGCCAGCAGCCGCCGTGGCCAGGGTGTAGGTAGCGGGACGGACAATGAGCAGTTCTTC.

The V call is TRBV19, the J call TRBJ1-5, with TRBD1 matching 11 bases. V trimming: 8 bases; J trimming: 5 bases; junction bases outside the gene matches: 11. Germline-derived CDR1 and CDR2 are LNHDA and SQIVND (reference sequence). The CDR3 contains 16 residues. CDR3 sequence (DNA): TGTGCCAGTGGGAGGCTCCGGGACAGGGGGGATCAGCCCCAGCATTTT. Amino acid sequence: CASGRLRDRGDQPQHF.

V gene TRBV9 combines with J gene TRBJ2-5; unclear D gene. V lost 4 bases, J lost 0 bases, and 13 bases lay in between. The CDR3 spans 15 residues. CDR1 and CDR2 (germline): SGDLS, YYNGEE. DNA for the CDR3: TGTGCCAGCAGCCCACGTATGGTGCACCAAGAGACCCAGTACTTC. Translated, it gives CASSPRMVHQETQYF.

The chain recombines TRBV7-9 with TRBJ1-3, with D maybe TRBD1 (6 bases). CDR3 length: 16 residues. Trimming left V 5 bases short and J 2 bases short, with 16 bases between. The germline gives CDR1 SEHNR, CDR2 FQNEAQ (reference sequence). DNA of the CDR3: TGTGCCAGCAGCGCTCAGGGAACAGGGCCTGGAAACACCATATATTTT. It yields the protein CASSAQGTGPGNTIYF.

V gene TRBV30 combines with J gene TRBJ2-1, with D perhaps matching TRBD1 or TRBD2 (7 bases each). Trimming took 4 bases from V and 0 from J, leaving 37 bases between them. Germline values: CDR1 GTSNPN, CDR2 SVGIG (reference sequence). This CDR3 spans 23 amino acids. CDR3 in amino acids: CAWTGFWAGGLNGLGGSYNEQFF. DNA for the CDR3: TGTGCCTGGACGGGGTTTTGGGCAGGGGGACTCAATGGACTAGGCGGCTCCTACAATGAGCAGTTCTTC.

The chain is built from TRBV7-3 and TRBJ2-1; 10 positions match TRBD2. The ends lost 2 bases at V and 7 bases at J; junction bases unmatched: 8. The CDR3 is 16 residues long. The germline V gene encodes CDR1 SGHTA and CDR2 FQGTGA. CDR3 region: CASSLRPGLAKNEQFF. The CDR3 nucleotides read TGTGCCAGCAGCTTACGTCCGGGACTAGCGAAGAATGAGCAGTTCTTC.

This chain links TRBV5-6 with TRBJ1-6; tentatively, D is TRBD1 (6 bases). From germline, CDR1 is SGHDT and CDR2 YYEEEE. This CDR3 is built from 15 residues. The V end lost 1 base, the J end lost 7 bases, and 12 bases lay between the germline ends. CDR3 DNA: TGTGCCAGCAGCTTGAGGGACATAAGAAATTCACCCCTCCACTTT. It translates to CASSLRDIRNSPLHF.

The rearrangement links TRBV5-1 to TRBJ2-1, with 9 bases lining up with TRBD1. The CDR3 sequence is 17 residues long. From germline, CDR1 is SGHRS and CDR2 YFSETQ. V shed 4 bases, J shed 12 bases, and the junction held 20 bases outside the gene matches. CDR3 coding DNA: TGCGCCAGCAGCCCAGAGGGACAGGGACACCCAAGTAAGGGGCAGTTCTTC. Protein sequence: CASSPEGQGHPSKGQFF.